This T cell receptor beta chain was sequenced for a study of control samples from healthy donors and cancer patients. This table comes from immunoSEQ multiplex PCR, and its TCRdb copy is limited to in-frame clones, with some not included. This repertoire shows more than 100,000 clones, approximately 89% found once; its top ten account for about 7.6%. The V segment lost 5 bases and the J segment 3 bases; nucleotides outside the gene matches: 11. The CDR3 contains 17 residues. CDR1 and CDR2 from the germline V gene are KGHSH and LQKENI. The V and J genes are TRBV18 and TRBJ2-1; 9 bases are a match to TRBD2. What was sequenced was PBMCs. The source of this sequence is a man aged 45-65 years with head and neck cancer. CDR3: CASSRELAGPFYNEQFF. The CDR3 nucleotides read TGTGCCAGCTCAAGGGAACTAGCGGGCCCTTTCTACAATGAGCAGTTCTTC.